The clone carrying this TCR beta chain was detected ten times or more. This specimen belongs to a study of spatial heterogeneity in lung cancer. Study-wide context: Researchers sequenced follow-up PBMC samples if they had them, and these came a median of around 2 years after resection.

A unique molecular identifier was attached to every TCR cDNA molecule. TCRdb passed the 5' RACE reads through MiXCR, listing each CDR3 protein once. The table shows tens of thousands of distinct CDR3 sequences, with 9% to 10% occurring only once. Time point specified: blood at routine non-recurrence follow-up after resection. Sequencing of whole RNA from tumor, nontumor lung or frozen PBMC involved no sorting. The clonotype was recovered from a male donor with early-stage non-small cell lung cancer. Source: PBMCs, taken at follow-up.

The CDR3, as DNA: TGTGCCAGCAGTCCCGCCGGGACAGGGGGTGAGGCTGAAGCTTTCTTT. Its protein product is CASSPAGTGGEAEAFF. The rearrangement joins TRBV28 to TRBJ1-1; 11 bases match TRBD1. The CDR3 totals 16 residues. Germline V gene sequence: CDR1 MDHEN, CDR2 SYDVKM. J gave up 6 bases and V 5 bases, and 11 bases lay outside the gene matches.